The present T cell receptor beta chain was sequenced within a study of blood T cell repertoires in COVID-19. Germline assignment: CDR1 LGHNA and CDR2 YSLEER. Trimming pared 0 bases from V and 5 bases from J, leaving 11 bases between. The CDR3 extends over 15 amino acids. Sequenced by immunoSEQ multiplex PCR; TCRdb stores in-frame clones only, minus some. The sample gives about 210,000 clones, around 86% of which show up once; less than 6% is in the top ten. The sequenced material came from peripheral blood. The TCR sequence derives from a woman in her 70s with COVID-19, enrolled during active disease. The chain links TRBV4-3 to TRBJ1-5, with D uncertain. The chain's CDR3 is CASSQEFRRDQPQHF. CDR3 nucleotide sequence: TGCGCCAGCAGCCAAGAGTTCAGGCGAGATCAGCCCCAGCATTTT.